The 2 T cell receptor beta chains listed next were all sequenced from one sample in a study of CD4 T cell repertoires in COVID-19. Clones were sequenced by immunoSEQ multiplex PCR, and TCRdb holds only the in-frame ones, with some missing. In the table there are 60,000 to 90,000 clones, about 83% of which are singletons. Source: CD4+ T cells from peripheral blood, taken after recovery from COVID-19. These receptors originate from a human donor who had COVID-19.

The V and J genes are TRBV28 and TRBJ2-1, with 12 bases identical to TRBD2. Germline V gives CDR1 MDHEN, CDR2 SYDVKM. This CDR3 spans 16 amino acids. The J segment lost 7 bases and the V segment lost 7 bases, leaving 11 bases of the junction unmatched. The CDR3 sequence is CASTPPSGRAGNEQFF. The DNA of the CDR3 is TGTGCCAGCACGCCCCCTAGCGGGAGGGCAGGGAATGAGCAGTTCTTC.

CDR3: CASSPRYNTEAFF. The DNA for the CDR3 is TGTGCCAGCAGTCCACGTTATAACACTGAAGCTTTCTTT. This chain links TRBV6-5 with TRBJ1-1; no clear D. V was trimmed by 5 bases and J by 2 bases, leaving 9 bases between them. The CDR3 spans 13 residues. Per the germline V gene, CDR1 is MNHEY and CDR2 is SVGAGI.